This TCR beta chain was obtained from a study of T-cell reconstitution after alpha-beta-depleted transplantation in children. This clonotype was counted between two and nine times. During its preparation, the TCRbeta library received unique molecular identifiers. Each CDR3 protein gets one entry after TCRdb re-called the PCR reads with MiXCR. The sample holds 500,000 to 600,000 distinct CDR3 sequences, about 33% seen once. The CDR3 covers 13 residues. Germline-derived CDR1 and CDR2 are SGHAT and FQNNGV. The V gene lost 6 bases and the J gene lost 10 bases, with 18 bases spanning the gap. The starting material was PBMCs from the stem cell graft donor, obtained from the stem cell graft. The receptor was isolated from a human donor who donated a stem cell graft to a child with aplastic anemia. The V and J genes are TRBV11-2 and TRBJ1-1, with a weak D call TRBD1 (6 bases). The CDR3 bases are TGTGCCAGCAGATCCAGGGAGGGGGTCGGAGCTTTCTTT. Its protein product is CASRSREGVGAFF.